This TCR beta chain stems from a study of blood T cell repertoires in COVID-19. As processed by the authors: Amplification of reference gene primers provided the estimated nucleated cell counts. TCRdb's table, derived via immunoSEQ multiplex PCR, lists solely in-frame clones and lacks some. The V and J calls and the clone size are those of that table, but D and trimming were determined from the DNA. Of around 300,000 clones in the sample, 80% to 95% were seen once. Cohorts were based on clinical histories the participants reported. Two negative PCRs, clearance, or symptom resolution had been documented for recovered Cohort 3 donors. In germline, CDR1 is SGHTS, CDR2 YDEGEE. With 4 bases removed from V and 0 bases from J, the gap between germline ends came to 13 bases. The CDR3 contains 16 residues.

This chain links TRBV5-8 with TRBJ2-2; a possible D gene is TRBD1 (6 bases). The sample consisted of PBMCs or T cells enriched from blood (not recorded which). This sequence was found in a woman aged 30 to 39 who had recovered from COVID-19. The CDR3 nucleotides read TGTGCCAGCAGCCCCGGGACACTTGCGAACACCGGGGAGCTGTTTTTT. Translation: CASSPGTLANTGELFF.